Listed below are T cell receptor beta chains from one sample, sequenced in a study of T cells in Graves' hyperthyroidism and ophthalmopathy. TCRdb called the multiplex PCR reads again in MiXCR, with one record for every CDR3 protein. The profile shows about 640,000 distinct CDR3 sequences, about 20% of them singletons. Material: blood. The receptors here all came from a man aged 30-40 years with Graves' ophthalmopathy. The CDR3 runs from the conserved cysteine through the conserved F or W. A D gene is named only where the DNA matches it firmly. Part of the rows lack a size; the others show once, few, many or a class for expanded clones.

TRBJ1-5	many	TRBV6-5	NA	CASSYGGGNQPQHF	TGTGCCAGCAGTTACGGGGGTGGCAATCAGCCCCAGCATTTT
TRBJ2-5	many	TRBV20-1	NA	CSARDSFTRHPGETQYF	TGCAGTGCTAGAGATTCCTTTACTAGGCATCCAGGGGAGACCCAGTACTTC
TRBJ2-3	many	TRBV28	NA	CASSLSWERSTDTQYF	TGTGCCAGCAGTTTAAGTTGGGAGCGGAGCACAGATACGCAGTATTTT
TRBJ1-1	many	TRBV2	TRBD1	CASSEAGTGGNTEAFF	TGTGCCAGCAGTGAAGCGGGGACAGGGGGGAACACTGAAGCTTTCTTT
TRBJ2-5	NA	TRBV2	NA	CASSDQGRGLETQYF	TGTGCCAGCAGTGATCAGGGGAGAGGTTTGGAGACCCAGTACTTC
TRBJ2-3	few	TRBV5-1	NA	CASVVGGSPANTDTQYF	TGCGCCAGCGTTGTGGGGGGCTCCCCTGCAAACACAGATACGCAGTATTTT
TRBJ2-1	NA	TRBV6-5	TRBD2	CASSYGGRGNEQFF	TGTGCCAGCAGTTACGGCGGGAGGGGGAATGAGCAGTTCTTC
TRBJ2-7	many	TRBV7-2	NA	CASSTTFPYEQYF	TGTGCCAGCAGTACTACCTTCCCTTACGAGCAGTACTTC
TRBJ1-2	NA	TRBV20-1	NA	CSARGIRNYGYTF	TGCAGTGCTAGGGGAATCCGAAACTATGGCTACACCTTC
TRBJ1-1	few	TRBV6-1	NA	CASMGGAWNNEAFF	TGTGCCAGCATGGGGGGCGCCTGGAATAATGAAGCTTTCTTT
TRBJ1-5	many	TRBV30	NA	CAWSGRPPRDNQPQHF	TGTGCCTGGAGTGGAAGACCTCCCCGGGACAATCAGCCCCAGCATTTT
TRBJ2-1	NA	TRBV5-5	NA	CASSFRWGSYNEQFF	TGTGCCAGCAGCTTTCGGTGGGGTTCCTACAATGAGCAGTTCTTC
TRBJ1-1	many	TRBV3-1	TRBD1	CASSPWTGEAFF	TGTGCCAGCAGCCCGTGGACAGGCGAAGCTTTCTTT
TRBJ1-1	many	TRBV28	NA	CASGGGLGTEAFF	TGTGCCAGCGGGGGGGGACTGGGAACTGAAGCTTTCTTT
TRBJ1-2	few	TRBV6-1	NA	CASSVLRGYTF	TGTGCCAGCAGTGTACTAAGAGGCTACACCTTC
TRBJ1-1	few	TRBV10-3	NA	CAISVANTEAFF	TGTGCCATCTCGGTGGCCAACACTGAAGCTTTCTTT
TRBJ2-5	NA	TRBV5-1	TRBD1	CASSLGTGDQYF	TGCGCCAGCAGCTTGGGGACAGGGGACCAGTACTTC
TRBJ1-1	many	TRBV2	NA	CASLVGGTEAFF	TGTGCCAGCCTAGTAGGGGGCACTGAAGCTTTCTTT
TRBJ2-7	NA	TRBV30	NA	CAWSVLGGAKYEQYF	TGTGCCTGGAGTGTACTTGGGGGCGCGAAATACGAGCAGTACTTC
TRBJ2-1	NA	TRBV6-2/TRBV6-3	TRBD2	CASTFLAGGHNEQFF	TGTGCCAGCACCTTCCTAGCGGGAGGACATAATGAGCAGTTCTTC
TRBJ2-7	NA	TRBV11-2	NA	CASSSPAGFEQYF	TGTGCCAGCAGCTCACCGGCTGGATTCGAGCAGTACTTC
TRBJ2-3	many	TRBV12-3/TRBV12-4	NA	CASSFPYDTQYF	TGTGCCAGCAGTTTCCCGTATGATACGCAGTATTTT
TRBJ2-7	NA	TRBV30	NA	CAWSKQTAYEQYF	TGTGCCTGGAGTAAACAGACCGCCTACGAGCAGTACTTC
TRBJ2-7	NA	TRBV20-1	TRBD1	CSASLTGGRGSYEQYF	TGCAGTGCTAGTCTCACAGGGGGCCGTGGGTCCTACGAGCAGTACTTC
TRBJ1-6	NA	TRBV9	NA	CASSASGAGDNSPLHF	TGTGCCAGCAGCGCCTCCGGGGCAGGGGATAATTCACCCCTCCACTTT
TRBJ1-1	NA	TRBV11-2	NA	CASSGVANTEAFF	TGTGCCAGCAGCGGAGTGGCGAACACTGAAGCTTTCTTT
TRBJ2-2	few	TRBV20-1	TRBD2	CSARAGGANTGELFF	TGCAGTGCTAGAGCCGGGGGGGCGAACACCGGGGAGCTGTTTTTT
TRBJ1-2	NA	TRBV10-3	NA	CAISESRTDVYGYTF	TGTGCCATCAGTGAGTCCCGCACTGACGTGTATGGCTACACCTTC
TRBJ2-2	NA	TRBV18	NA	CASSPRKEIMNTGELFF	TGTGCCAGCTCACCACGAAAGGAGATTATGAACACCGGGGAGCTGTTTTTT
TRBJ1-1	many	TRBV11-2	TRBD1	CASNIHRGATEAFF	TGTGCCAGCAACATCCACAGGGGTGCCACTGAAGCTTTCTTT
TRBJ2-7	many	TRBV20-1	TRBD1	CSASSSDRVMYEQYF	TGCAGTGCTAGCTCTTCGGACAGGGTAATGTACGAGCAGTACTTC
TRBJ2-7	many	TRBV7-2	TRBD2	CASSLASGGLAGLYEQYF	TGTGCCAGCAGCTTAGCGAGCGGGGGACTAGCGGGGCTCTACGAGCAGTACTTC
TRBJ2-2	many	TRBV6-5	NA	CASSYQGHTNTGELFF	TGTGCCAGCAGTTACCAGGGACACACGAACACCGGGGAGCTGTTTTTT
TRBJ2-7	NA	TRBV12-3/TRBV12-4	TRBD2	CASSFGLAGDRSYEQYF	TGTGCCAGCAGTTTTGGACTAGCGGGAGATCGATCCTACGAGCAGTACTTC
TRBJ1-1	few	TRBV5-5	NA	CASSSWPGGMNTEAFF	TGTGCCAGCAGCTCTTGGCCCGGAGGAATGAACACTGAAGCTTTCTTT
TRBJ2-1	NA	TRBV7-9	TRBD2	CASSPGGTSGIEQFF	TGTGCCAGCAGCCCAGGGGGGACTAGCGGGATTGAGCAGTTCTTC
TRBJ2-2	many	TRBV2	TRBD2	CASRPTSGRTNTGELFF	TGTGCCAGCAGGCCGACTAGCGGGAGGACGAACACCGGGGAGCTGTTTTTT
TRBJ2-2	NA	TRBV7-9	NA	CASSRPTGELFF	TGTGCCAGCAGTCGACCGACCGGGGAGCTGTTTTTT
TRBJ2-1	few	TRBV7-2	NA	CASSFVSDNEQFF	TGTGCCAGCAGCTTCGTATCCGACAATGAGCAGTTCTTC
TRBJ2-5	NA	TRBV5-1	TRBD2	CASSLALADMEKTQYF	TGCGCCAGCAGCTTGGCCCTAGCGGATATGGAGAAGACCCAGTACTTC
TRBJ1-1	NA	TRBV7-9	TRBD1	CASSTSPGTGRATEAFF	TGTGCCAGCAGCACCAGTCCCGGGACAGGGAGGGCCACTGAAGCTTTCTTT
TRBJ1-2	NA	TRBV5-1	TRBD1	CASRPTGGDYGYTF	TGCGCCAGCAGACCGACAGGGGGCGACTATGGCTACACCTTC
TRBJ1-1	many	TRBV2	NA	CAKVTGGQNTEAFF	TGTGCCAAGGTTACGGGGGGCCAGAACACTGAAGCTTTCTTT
TRBJ2-3	NA	TRBV20-1	NA	CSFWASGVTDTQYF	TGCAGTTTTTGGGCCAGCGGTGTCACAGATACGCAGTATTTT
TRBJ1-1	NA	TRBV28	NA	CASSNQGGRSEAFF	TGTGCCAGCAGTAATCAGGGTGGGCGATCTGAAGCTTTCTTT
TRBJ1-2	many	TRBV6-1	NA	CASSEGINYGYTF	TGTGCCAGCAGTGAAGGGATAAACTATGGCTACACCTTC
TRBJ2-2	few	TRBV12-3/TRBV12-4	NA	CASTGVDTGELFF	TGTGCCAGCACGGGCGTAGACACCGGGGAGCTGTTTTTT
TRBJ1-1	NA	TRBV27	NA	CASSTRRGRDTEAFF	TGTGCCAGCAGTACCCGACGTGGGCGGGACACTGAAGCTTTCTTT
TRBJ2-1	few	TRBV12-3/TRBV12-4	NA	CASSRDFLEQFF	TGTGCCAGCAGTAGGGACTTCTTAGAGCAGTTCTTC
TRBJ2-7	NA	TRBV19	TRBD1	CASSRDRDDEQYF	TGTGCCAGTAGTAGGGACAGGGATGACGAGCAGTACTTC
TRBJ2-5	NA	TRBV20-1	NA	CSARHRELIQETQYF	TGCAGTGCTAGACATCGGGAGCTGATCCAAGAGACCCAGTACTTC
TRBJ2-7	NA	TRBV30	NA	CAWSAPSEGGQYF	TGTGCCTGGAGTGCACCTTCTGAGGGGGGGCAGTACTTC
TRBJ1-1	NA	TRBV20-1	NA	CSAREAENSMNTEAFF	TGCAGTGCTAGAGAGGCGGAGAATTCAATGAACACTGAAGCTTTCTTT